The sample holds a few counts of the clone carrying this T cell receptor beta chain. This record belongs to a study of blood T cell repertoires in COVID-19. Source study methods: Reference gene primer amplification gave estimated nucleated cell counts. Only in-frame clones appear in the TCRdb table, and some are missing; sequencing was by immunoSEQ multiplex PCR. V and J calls and clone size follow that table, whereas D and trimming were derived from the DNA. Of about 350,000 clones listed, about 87% are singletons. The CDR3 consists of 15 residues. CDR1 is SGHRS, CDR2 YFSETQ, per germline. The V gene lost 3 bases and the J gene lost 13 bases, with 20 bases spanning the gap.

J is TRBJ1-6 and V is TRBV5-1; D possibly corresponds to TRBD1 (6 bases). Sequencing was carried out using PBMCs or T cells enriched from blood (not recorded which). The sequence was obtained from a woman aged 30 to 39 who had recovered from COVID-19. CDR3 coding DNA: TGCGCCAGCAGCTCCCTAGGACAGTCCTCCTCTCCCCTCCACTTT. The encoded protein is CASSSLGQSSSPLHF.